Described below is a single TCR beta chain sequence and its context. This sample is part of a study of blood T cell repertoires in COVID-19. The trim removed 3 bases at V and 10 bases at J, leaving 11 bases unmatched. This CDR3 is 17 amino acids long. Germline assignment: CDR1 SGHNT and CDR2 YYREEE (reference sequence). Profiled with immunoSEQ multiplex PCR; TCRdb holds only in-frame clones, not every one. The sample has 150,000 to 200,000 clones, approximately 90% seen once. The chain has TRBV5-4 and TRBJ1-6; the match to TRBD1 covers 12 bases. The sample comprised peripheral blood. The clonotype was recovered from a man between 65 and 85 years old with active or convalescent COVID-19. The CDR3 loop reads CASSSQPGTGGRSPLHF. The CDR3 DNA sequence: TGTGCCAGCAGCTCGCAGCCCGGGACAGGGGGCCGATCACCCCTCCACTTT.